This T cell receptor (beta chain) was documented in a study of blood T cell repertoires in COVID-19 (dated by TCRdb to the early 2020s). For the study in its entirety: The collaborator samples originated in the United States, Italy and Spain and spanned the acute and convalescent phases of COVID-19. The prospective study material was composed of cDNA or gDNA derived from T cells, B-cell-depleted T cells, or PBMCs. The dataset comprised deeply sampled blood TCRbeta repertoires from subjects exposed to, actively infected with, or recovered from COVID-19. The repertoires were released in a freely available public database intended as a resource for research on the immune response to SARS-CoV-2. The samples were drawn from two sources: the first 160 participants of the ongoing ImmuneRACE study, and 950 to 1,500 subjects contributed by 6 global collaborators. The sample metadata nearly always contained a de-identified subject ID, COVID-19 status, age in years and sex. Where available, HLA class I and class II types were obtained from metadata supplied by the sample provider rather than from assay-based typing. What the study reported, not specific to this receptor: How much clinical and demographic metadata was included differed by source and by participant, and the metadata was provided uncurated.

Points on this clone: No cognate antigen has been identified for it. Base qualities were left out, and no much larger clone turns up one base away.

The immunoSEQ Assay, a bias-controlled multiplex PCR, was used to amplify TCRbeta CDR3 regions from genomic DNA. On the authors' methods: Within the assay, amplification of reference gene primers was used to estimate how many nucleated cells each sample contained. To quantify the absolute abundance of each unique TCRbeta CDR3 rearrangement, sequence reads were collapsed and filtered. For each sample, productive Simpson clonality was calculated by taking the square root of Simpson's diversity index across productive rearrangements. The clones in this table, taken by TCRdb from immuneACCESS, are in-frame only. Not every clone is retained; where verified, under half of the shortfall comes from an unresolved V gene, and the cause of the rest is unknown. V and J calls and clone size are copied from that table; D and trimming were computed from the DNA. This sample is represented by more than 95,000 clones; just under 85% of them were singletons. The ten largest clones capture about 3.6% of the sample.

The collaborating institutions used their own protocols to collect whole blood in K2EDTA tubes. Collaborator samples were shipped for TCRbeta analysis as frozen whole blood, isolated PBMCs, or DNA extracted from either sample type. For CDR1 and CDR2, the germline V gene lists SGHTA and FQGNSA. The CDR3 starts with the cysteine, ends with the phenylalanine, and has 15 residues. CDR3 DNA only is kept here, 45 bases in frame from base 1. After removal of 5 bases from V and 5 bases from J, the junction retains 8 bases not matched to a gene. Input material: peripheral blood. This chain is built from TRBV7-2 and TRBJ1-5, and 8 junctional nucleotides match TRBD1. The clonotype originates from a woman aged 80 or over with active or convalescent COVID-19. The CDR3 reads CASSLRTGMDQPQHF. The sequenced DNA: TGTGCCAGCAGCCTACGGACAGGGATGGATCAGCCCCAGCATTTT.